In this sample, the clone carrying this T cell receptor beta chain turned up a few times. Its antigen is not known. V was cut by 3 bases and J by 0 bases, with 26 bases left in between. Per germline, CDR1 SGHRS and CDR2 YFSETQ. This CDR3 has 20 residues. The sample belongs to a study of identical twins. Points from the study as a whole: Among beta out-of-frame sequences, excess sharing between twins appeared weaker. There were fewer insertions in abundant cord blood beta clonotypes, but memory repertoires showed no such pattern. Researchers reported excess low generation probability among twin-shared out-of-frame alpha sequences.

TCRdb reanalysed the 5' RACE reads using MiXCR and keeps one entry per CDR3 protein. The sample consists of just under 650,000 distinct CDR3 sequences, roughly 7.2% of them appearing once. These data were also reused for a study on yellow fever vaccine responses in identical twins.

The sequencing sample was made of PBMCs. The chain has TRBV5-1 and TRBJ2-3; D is perhaps TRBD2 (6 bases). This TCR was recovered from a woman under 30 in good health. Written as DNA, the CDR3 is TGCGCCAGCAGCTGGACGGGGCGAATCGGAGGGAGCGCTAGCACAGATACGCAGTATTTT. Translated: CASSWTGRIGGSASTDTQYF.